Presented here are 18 T cell receptor beta chains from one specimen sequenced in a study of technical replicates of blood from a few donors. The data were produced by immunoSEQ multiplex PCR, yet TCRdb's version contains in-frame clones alone and is incomplete. The sample has approximately 100,000 clones; 95% are singletons. The sample was T cells isolated from PBMCs. The receptors derive from a human donor in good health.

The CDR3 coding sequence is TGTGCCACCAGCAGTAGACTCCACGGAACTGAAAAACTGTTTTTT. Its translation: CATSSRLHGTEKLFF. The chain is built from TRBV15 and TRBJ1-4, with no clear D. Germline CDR1 reads LNHNV; CDR2 reads YYDKDF (reference sequence). The V and J ends lost 3 bases and 7 bases respectively, with 15 bases between them. CDR3 size: 15 residues.

This chain uses TRBV5-1 with TRBJ2-2, with 7 bases identical to TRBD2. Germline-derived CDR1 and CDR2 are SGHRS and YFSETQ. The CDR3 extends over 14 amino acids. Unmatched junction bases numbered 5, after V lost 7 bases and J lost 2 bases. CDR3 amino acids: CASGGLVNTGELFF. The CDR3 DNA reads TGCGCCAGCGGAGGACTAGTCAACACCGGGGAGCTGTTTTTT.

The chain recombines TRBV27 with TRBJ2-6; D is possibly TRBD2 (5 bases). The germline gives CDR1 MNHEY, CDR2 SMNVEV (reference sequence). V was cut by 6 bases and J by 1 base, with 16 bases left in between. The CDR3 is made up of 17 amino acids. The CDR3 loop is CASRVARGASGANVLTF. The CDR3 nucleotides are TGTGCCAGCAGGGTCGCCCGGGGAGCGTCTGGGGCCAACGTCCTGACTTTC.

The chain carries TRBV2 and TRBJ2-7, with D maybe TRBD1 (5 bases). The CDR3 contains 13 residues. V was trimmed by 3 bases and J by 9 bases, leaving 15 bases between them. Germline V gene data show CDR1 as SNHLY and CDR2 as FYNNEI. CDR3 coding DNA: TGTGCCAGCAGTGACATAGTCCCGCAGGGGCAGTACTTC. As protein: CASSDIVPQGQYF.

The rearrangement joins TRBV5-6 to TRBJ2-3; maybe TRBD2 (6 bases). Germline lookup yields CDR1 SGHDT and CDR2 YYEEEE. This CDR3 spans 16 amino acids. V was pared by 0 bases and J by 2 bases, with 13 bases between. The CDR3 spells CASSLVASAPTDTQYF. In DNA form, the CDR3 reads TGTGCCAGCAGCTTGGTCGCTAGCGCCCCCACAGATACGCAGTATTTT.

V and J are TRBV5-8 and TRBJ2-3, with D tentatively TRBD2 (6 bases). The CDR3 runs 14 residues. V lost 0 bases to trimming and J lost 6 bases, with 11 bases between them. Germline V CDR1 and CDR2: SGHTS, YDEGEE. DNA of the CDR3: TGTGCCAGCAGCTTGGGTCTAGCGCGTGATACGCAGTATTTT. Encoded protein: CASSLGLARDTQYF.

The chain has TRBV12-5 and TRBJ2-7, with 13 bases that match TRBD2. Losses at the gene ends were 7 bases for V and 5 bases for J; bases not matched to a gene: 8. This CDR3 contains 15 residues. Germline-derived CDR1 and CDR2 are LGHNT and FRNRAP. In nucleotides, the CDR3 is TGTGCTAGTGCCCAAGGACTAGCGGGAGTCGACGAGCAGTACTTC. Protein product: CASAQGLAGVDEQYF.

The chain recombines TRBV5-8 with TRBJ2-1, with D possibly TRBD1 on 6 matching bases. V gave up 4 bases and J gave up 0 bases, with 17 bases separating them. This CDR3 has 17 amino acids. Per the germline V gene, CDR1 is SGHTS and CDR2 is YDEGEE. In DNA, the CDR3 is TGTGCCAGCAGCGAGGGGGACCACAGGAGCTCCTACAATGAGCAGTTCTTC. Its translation: CASSEGDHRSSYNEQFF.

This rearrangement joins TRBV19 to TRBJ2-7; 10 bases agree with TRBD2. V was clipped by 4 bases and J by 2 bases; unmatched bases: 5. CDR3 length: 15 residues. The germline V gene has CDR1 LNHDA and CDR2 SQIVND (reference sequence). CDR3 bases: TGTGCCAGTAGTACCGTAGCGGGAGGAACCTACGAGCAGTACTTC. Its protein is CASSTVAGGTYEQYF.

This chain joins TRBV14 and TRBJ2-5, with D maybe TRBD2 (6 bases). CDR1 is SGHDN and CDR2 is FVKESK in the germline V gene. The CDR3 sequence is 16 residues long. Trimming stripped 0 bases from V and 0 bases from J, with 11 bases between. CDR3 protein: CASSQEGRGYQETQYF. The DNA for the CDR3 is TGTGCCAGCAGCCAAGAAGGGCGGGGTTACCAAGAGACCCAGTACTTC.

This clone was detected only a few times. This chain uses TRBV30 with TRBJ1-1; 9 bases are a match to TRBD1. Germline V lookup: CDR1 GTSNPN, CDR2 SVGIG (reference sequence). The CDR3 runs to 15 residues. Trimming at V came to 1 base and at J to 7 bases, leaving 10 bases not matched to a gene. The CDR3 loop reads CAWSEPDRGNYEAFF. CDR3 sequence (DNA): TGTGCCTGGAGTGAACCCGACAGGGGGAACTATGAAGCTTTCTTT.

This clone was detected once. V gene TRBV20-1 combines with J gene TRBJ2-7; D unresolved. CDR3 size: 11 residues. The V gene's germline CDR1 is DFQATT and CDR2 SNEGSKA (reference sequence). V shed 0 bases and J shed 3 bases, with 3 bases lying between them. The chain's CDR3 is CSARDNYEQYF. CDR3 nucleotide sequence: TGCAGTGCTAGAGACAACTACGAGCAGTACTTC.

The J gene is TRBJ1-5, the V gene TRBV18; D gene ambiguous. Trimming left V 5 bases short and J 3 bases short, with 14 bases between. The CDR3 has 15 amino acids. Per the germline V gene, CDR1 is KGHSH and CDR2 is LQKENI. The CDR3 sequence is CASSSQDSDNQPQHF. DNA of the CDR3: TGTGCCAGCTCATCGCAAGACTCCGACAATCAGCCCCAGCATTTT.

CDR3 region: CASSGFGGAGTGELFF. The DNA for the CDR3 is TGTGCCAGTAGCGGATTTGGTGGGGCAGGCACCGGGGAGCTGTTTTTT. This chain joins TRBV19 and TRBJ2-2; TRBD1 might be the D (5 bases). Trimming pared 6 bases from V and 4 bases from J, leaving 18 bases between. The CDR3 totals 16 residues. Germline V CDR1 and CDR2: LNHDA, SQIVND (reference sequence).

This clone was picked up one time. This chain connects TRBV6-1 to TRBJ2-3; 8 bases line up with TRBD2. The CDR3 covers 15 residues. CDR1 and CDR2 from the germline V gene are MNHNS and SASEGT. Trimming cost V 1 base and J 2 bases; bases outside gene matches: 2. Here the CDR3 reads CASSEERGPTDTQYF. CDR3 sequence (DNA): TGTGCCAGCAGTGAAGAGCGGGGGCCCACAGATACGCAGTATTTT.

The rearrangement links TRBV6-1 to TRBJ2-2; 9 bases map to TRBD1. Germline V gives CDR1 MNHNS, CDR2 SASEGT. There are 15 residues in the CDR3. Trimming cost V 6 bases and J 1 base; bases outside gene matches: 3. The CDR3 region is CASSNRGLNTGELFF. CDR3 nucleotides: TGTGCCAGCAGCAACAGGGGGCTGAACACCGGGGAGCTGTTTTTT.

This rearrangement joins TRBV27 to TRBJ2-7; the match to TRBD2 covers 11 bases. In germline, CDR1 is MNHEY, CDR2 SMNVEV (reference sequence). Trimming took 0 bases from V and 4 from J; bases not matched to a gene: 5. CDR3 length: 16 residues. CDR3 loop: CASSLSTSGSTYEQYF. CDR3 sequence (DNA): TGTGCCAGCAGTTTATCTACTAGCGGGAGCACTTACGAGCAGTACTTC.

This chain links TRBV7-9 with TRBJ1-5; TRBD1 aligns across 7 bases. V was pared by 5 bases and J by 0 bases, with 7 bases of the junction left unmatched. From germline, CDR1 is SEHNR and CDR2 FQNEAQ (reference sequence). The CDR3 runs to 16 residues. The CDR3 nucleotides read TGTGCCAGCAGCCCCGCGACAGGGACTAGCAATCAGCCCCAGCATTTT. Translation: CASSPATGTSNQPQHF.